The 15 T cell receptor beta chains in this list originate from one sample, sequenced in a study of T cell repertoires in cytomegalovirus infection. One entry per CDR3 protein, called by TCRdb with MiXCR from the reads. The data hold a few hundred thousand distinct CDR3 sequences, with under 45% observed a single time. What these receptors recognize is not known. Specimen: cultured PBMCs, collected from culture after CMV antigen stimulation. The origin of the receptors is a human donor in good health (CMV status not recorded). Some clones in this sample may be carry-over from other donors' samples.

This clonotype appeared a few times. This CDR3 reads CASSQDGTGSYEQYF. CDR3 nucleotides: TGCGCCAGCAGCCAAGATGGGACAGGCTCCTACGAGCAGTACTTC. V usage is TRBV4-1 and J usage is TRBJ2-7, with TRBD1 matching over 8 bases. The V gene's germline CDR1 is MGHRA and CDR2 YSYEKL. This CDR3 spans 15 amino acids. The V gene end was trimmed by 0 bases and the J gene end by 0 bases; junction bases not matched to a gene: 1.

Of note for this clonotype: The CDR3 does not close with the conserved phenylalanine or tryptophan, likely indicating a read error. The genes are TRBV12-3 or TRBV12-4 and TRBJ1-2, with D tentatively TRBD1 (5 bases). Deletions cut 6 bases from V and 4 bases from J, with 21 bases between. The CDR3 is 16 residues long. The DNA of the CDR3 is TGTGCCAGCAGCCCATTCTGGACGGTCGGGGGCTATGGCTACACCGTC. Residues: CASSPFWTVGGYGYTV.

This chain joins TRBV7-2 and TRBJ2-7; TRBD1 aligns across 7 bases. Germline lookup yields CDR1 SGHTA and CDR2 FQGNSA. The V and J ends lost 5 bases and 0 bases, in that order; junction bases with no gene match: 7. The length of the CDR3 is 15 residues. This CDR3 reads CASSPSRDSSYEQYF. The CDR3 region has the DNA TGTGCCAGCAGCCCTAGCCGGGACAGCTCCTACGAGCAGTACTTC.

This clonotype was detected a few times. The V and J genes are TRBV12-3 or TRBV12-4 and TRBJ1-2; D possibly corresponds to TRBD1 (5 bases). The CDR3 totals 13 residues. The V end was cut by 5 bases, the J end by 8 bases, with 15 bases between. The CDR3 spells CASSPGPAGGYTF. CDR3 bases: TGTGCCAGCAGTCCGGGACCTGCAGGGGGCTACACCTTC.

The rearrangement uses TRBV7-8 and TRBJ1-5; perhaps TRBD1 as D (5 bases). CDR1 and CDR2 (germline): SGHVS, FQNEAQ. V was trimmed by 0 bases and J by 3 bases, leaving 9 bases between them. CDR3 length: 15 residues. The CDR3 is CASSLARQLNQPQHF. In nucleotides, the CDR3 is TGTGCCAGCAGCTTAGCCAGACAGCTCAATCAGCCCCAGCATTTT.

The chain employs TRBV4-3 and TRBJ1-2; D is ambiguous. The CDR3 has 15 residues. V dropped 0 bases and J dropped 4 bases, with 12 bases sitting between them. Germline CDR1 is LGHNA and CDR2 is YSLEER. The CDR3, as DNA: TGCGCCAGCAGCCAAGATCCGGGTAGTCCCTATGGCTACACCTTC. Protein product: CASSQDPGSPYGYTF.

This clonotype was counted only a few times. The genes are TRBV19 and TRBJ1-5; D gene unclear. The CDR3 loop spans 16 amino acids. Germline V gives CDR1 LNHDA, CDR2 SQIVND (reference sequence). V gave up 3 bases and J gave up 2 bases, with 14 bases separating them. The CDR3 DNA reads TGTGCCAGTAGTATTTCGACTAAAGCGGGCAATCAGCCCCAGCATTTT. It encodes CASSISTKAGNQPQHF.

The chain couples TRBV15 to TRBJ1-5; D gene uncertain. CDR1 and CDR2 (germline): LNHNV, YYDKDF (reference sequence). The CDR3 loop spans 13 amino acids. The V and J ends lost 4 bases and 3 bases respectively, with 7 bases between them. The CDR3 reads CATSTQDNQPQHF. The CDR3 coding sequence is TGTGCCACCAGCACCCAGGACAATCAGCCCCAGCATTTT.

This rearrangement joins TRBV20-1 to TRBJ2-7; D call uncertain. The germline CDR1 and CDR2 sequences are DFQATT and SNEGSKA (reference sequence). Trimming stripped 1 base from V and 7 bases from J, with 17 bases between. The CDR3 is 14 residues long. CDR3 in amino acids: CSARVAGGLEEQYF. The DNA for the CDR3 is TGCAGTGCTAGAGTGGCAGGTGGCCTTGAAGAGCAGTACTTC.

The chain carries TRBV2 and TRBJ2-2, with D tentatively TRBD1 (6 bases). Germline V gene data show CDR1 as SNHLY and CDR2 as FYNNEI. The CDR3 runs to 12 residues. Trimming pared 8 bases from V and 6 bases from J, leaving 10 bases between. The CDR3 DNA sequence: TGTGCCAGCCACAGGGATCCCGGGGAGCTGTTTTTT. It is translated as CASHRDPGELFF.

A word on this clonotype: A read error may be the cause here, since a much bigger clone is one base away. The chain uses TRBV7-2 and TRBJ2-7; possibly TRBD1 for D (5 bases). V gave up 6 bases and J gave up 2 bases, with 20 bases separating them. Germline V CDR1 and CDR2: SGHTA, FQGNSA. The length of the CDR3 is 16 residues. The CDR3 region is CASSGAEDASAYEQYF. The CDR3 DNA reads TGTGCCAGCAGTGGGGCCGAGGATGCCTCCGCCTACGAGCAGTACTTC.

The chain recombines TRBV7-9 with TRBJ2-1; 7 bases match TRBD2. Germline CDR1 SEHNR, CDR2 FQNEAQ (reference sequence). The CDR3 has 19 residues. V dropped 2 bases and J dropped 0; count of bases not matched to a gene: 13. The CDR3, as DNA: TGTGCCAGCAGCTTATTGGGCGGGAGTAGGGAGCGCTCCTACAATGAGCAGTTCTTC. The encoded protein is CASSLLGGSRERSYNEQFF.

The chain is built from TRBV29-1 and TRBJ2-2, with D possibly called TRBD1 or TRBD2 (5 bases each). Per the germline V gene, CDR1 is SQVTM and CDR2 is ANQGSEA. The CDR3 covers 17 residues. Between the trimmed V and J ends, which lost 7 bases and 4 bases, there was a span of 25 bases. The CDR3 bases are TGCAGCGCAGTATCCTTTTCGGCGGTTGGGGGCACCGGGGAGCTGTTTTTT. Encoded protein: CSAVSFSAVGGTGELFF.

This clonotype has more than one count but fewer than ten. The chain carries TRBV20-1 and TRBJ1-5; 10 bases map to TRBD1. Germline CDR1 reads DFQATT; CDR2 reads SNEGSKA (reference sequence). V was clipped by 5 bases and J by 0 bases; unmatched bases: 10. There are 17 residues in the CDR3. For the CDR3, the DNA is TGCAGTGCTCCTAAAGACAGGGGGCACGTTAGCAATCAGCCCCAGCATTTT. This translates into CSAPKDRGHVSNQPQHF.

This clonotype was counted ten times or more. CDR3 coding DNA: TGTGCCAGCAGTCCACTTAGCGGGGGCACAGATACGCAGTATTTT. It specifies CASSPLSGGTDTQYF. This chain uses TRBV7-2 with TRBJ2-3, with 8 bases matching TRBD2. Germline values: CDR1 SGHTA, CDR2 FQGNSA. CDR3 length equals 15 residues. Germline trimming cut 6 bases from V and 1 base from J; bases unmatched to any gene: 6. Drawing the rest from reference TRBV7-2 and TRBJ2-3, the complete variable domain is GAGVSQSPSNKVTEKGKDVELRCDPISGHTALYWYRQSLGQGLEFLIYFQGNSAPDKSGLPSDRFSAERTGGSVSTLTIQRTQQEDSAVYLCASSPLSGGTDTQYFGPGTRLTVL.